These T cell receptor beta chains were read from a single sample in a study of T cells expressing NK-cell markers. TCRdb re-called the 5' RACE reads, yielding one record per CDR3 amino acid sequence without DNA. This sample's table has roughly 420,000 distinct CDR3 sequences. Sequences were obtained from blood T cells: a sorted CD56 or NKG2C T cell subset, CD4+ or CD8+ T cells, or bulk PBMC T cells (not recorded which). The receptors come from a woman aged 18-69 years in good health. Both conserved end residues are part of each CDR3.

v_gene,j_gene,CDR3aa
TRBV5-8,TRBJ1-1,CASSSRQTGAEAFF
TRBV29-1,TRBJ2-1,CSVHRGVGNEQFF
TRBV11-2,TRBJ2-5,CASSPDLKTSGRETQYF
TRBV7-9,TRBJ2-2,CASTPETGELFF
TRBV4-2,TRBJ2-6,CASSRQIGTGQSGANVLTF
TRBV29-1,TRBJ1-3,CSVRGDGNTIYF
TRBV11-2,TRBJ2-5,CASSLNKWETQYF
TRBV6-1,TRBJ2-3,CASRTTGKGADTQYF
TRBV12-3/TRBV12-4,TRBJ1-5,CASSLVPPDRYHQPQHF
TRBV15,TRBJ1-2,CATSRDNQGAGYTF
TRBV18,TRBJ2-2,CASSLTRDGTNTGELFF
TRBV18,TRBJ2-2,CASSPNSGPNTGELFF
TRBV20-1,TRBJ2-7,CSARGDTRPYEQYF
TRBV11-2,TRBJ2-3,CASSYPRERAGDTQYF
TRBV4-1,TRBJ1-4,CASSQGPGIEKLFF
TRBV20-1,TRBJ1-6,CSASPGGDPRSPLHF
TRBV20-1,TRBJ2-3,CSARPPQREGSDTQYF
TRBV4-1,TRBJ2-3,CASSQDGVRGSDTQYF
TRBV7-3,TRBJ1-2,CASSGTAQGGYTF
TRBV18,TRBJ2-7,CASSGGFAEQYF
TRBV7-7,TRBJ1-3,CASSLDRRAGNTIYF
TRBV7-3,TRBJ2-3,CASSLTGLATDTQYF
TRBV12-3/TRBV12-4,TRBJ2-2,CASTIILLDGELFF
TRBV3-1,TRBJ2-2,CACQQGNTGELFF
TRBV24-1,TRBJ2-2,CATSEAMGTDGELFF
TRBV25-1,TRBJ2-7,CASSDLGTSGYYEQYF
TRBV20-1,TRBJ1-5,CSAWGGTGNQPQHF
TRBV7-9,TRBJ2-3,CASTFTGGATDTQYF
TRBV27,TRBJ2-7,CASSFYVDTPYEQYF
TRBV7-3,TRBJ2-5,CASSLTSGRETQYF
TRBV25-1,TRBJ2-7,CASSEGDRSSYEQYF
TRBV6-5,TRBJ2-7,CASSYVGLQYF
TRBV20-1,TRBJ2-1,CSARETSDSPTGNEQFF
TRBV20-1,TRBJ1-1,CSARTPGGIPTAFF
TRBV29-1,TRBJ2-7,CSGQGSREQYF
TRBV12-3/TRBV12-4,TRBJ1-5,CASSLGAARGPQHF